What follows are 5 T cell receptor beta chains derived from one specimen sequenced in a study of blood T cell repertoires in COVID-19. TCRdb's copy holds only in-frame clones and misses some; the assay was immunoSEQ multiplex PCR. Among hundreds of thousands of clones listed, 88% were seen once. Source material: peripheral blood. These TCRs come from a woman aged 25 to 39 with COVID-19, enrolled during active disease.

This clone was seen once. The V and J genes are TRBV5-1 and TRBJ1-2; TRBD1 aligns across 10 bases. CDR1 SGHRS and CDR2 YFSETQ come from the germline V gene. V trimming: 3 bases; J trimming: 1 base; junction bases outside the gene matches: 3. The CDR3 contains 15 residues. As DNA, the CDR3 is TGCGCCAGCAGCTCGGGACAGGGGCTTAACTATGGCTACACCTTC. Protein sequence: CASSSGQGLNYGYTF. The full variable domain, rest sourced from reference TRBV5-1 and TRBJ1-2, is KAGVTQTPRYLIKTRGQQVTLSCSPISGHRSVSWYQQTPGQGLQFLFEYFSETQRNKGNFPGRFSGRQFSNSRSEMNVSTLELGDSALYLCASSSGQGLNYGYTFGSGTRLTVV.

The chain combines TRBV10-1 with TRBJ2-7, with 11 bases that match TRBD2. V trimming: 3 bases; J trimming: 5 bases; junction bases outside the gene matches: 6. The germline V gene has CDR1 WNHNN and CDR2 SYGVQD (reference sequence). The CDR3 runs 15 residues. CDR3 sequence: CASSDRTSGFHEQYF. CDR3 nucleotide sequence: TGCGCCAGCAGTGACCGGACTAGCGGGTTCCACGAGCAGTACTTC.

The chain carries TRBV12-1 and TRBJ2-7; the table's D call, TRBD1, has no DNA check behind it. TRBV12-1 is described as a pseudogene. CDR3 size: 16 residues. The CDR3 DNA reads TGTGCCAGCAGCTTTGGCAGCCGGGACAGGTTCTACGAGCAGTACTTC. Its protein product is CASSFGSRDRFYEQYF.

The chain links TRBV4-1 to TRBJ2-7, with TRBD2 as a possible D gene (6 bases). Per the germline V gene, CDR1 is MGHRA and CDR2 is YSYEKL. The CDR3 runs to 17 residues. V was pared by 0 bases and J by 3 bases, with 18 bases between. The DNA for the CDR3 is TGCGCCAGCAGCCAAGACCGGTACGGGGGAGGAAACTACGAGCAGTACTTC. It specifies CASSQDRYGGGNYEQYF.

The rearrangement joins TRBV4-2 to TRBJ2-7; 9 bases agree with TRBD2. This CDR3 has 16 amino acids. V was clipped by 6 bases and J by 4 bases; unmatched bases: 13. Germline assignment: CDR1 LGHNA and CDR2 YNFKEQ. The CDR3 DNA follows: TGTGCCAGCAGTGTAGAAGGTAGCGGGAGTTTGTACGAGCAGTACTTC. Protein: CASSVEGSGSLYEQYF.